The T cell receptor beta chain described here comes from a study of T cell responses to AZD1222 COVID-19 vaccine. The method was immunoSEQ multiplex PCR; TCRdb's version includes in-frame clones alone and lacks a portion of them. The sample carries 80,000 to 130,000 clones, around nine tenths recorded once. CDR3 size: 16 residues. Germline V CDR1 and CDR2: SGDLS, YYNGEE. V lost 4 bases to trimming and J lost 5 bases; unmatched junction nucleotides: 10. This TCR derives from an adult in good health. The chain carries TRBV9 and TRBJ2-3; the match to TRBD2 covers 10 bases. Material: peripheral blood, obtained on day 0 of AZD1222 vaccination. The CDR3 DNA sequence: TGTGCCAGCAGCTCCCGGGAGCGGGGGGGACTAGATACGCAGTATTTT. It encodes CASSSRERGGLDTQYF.